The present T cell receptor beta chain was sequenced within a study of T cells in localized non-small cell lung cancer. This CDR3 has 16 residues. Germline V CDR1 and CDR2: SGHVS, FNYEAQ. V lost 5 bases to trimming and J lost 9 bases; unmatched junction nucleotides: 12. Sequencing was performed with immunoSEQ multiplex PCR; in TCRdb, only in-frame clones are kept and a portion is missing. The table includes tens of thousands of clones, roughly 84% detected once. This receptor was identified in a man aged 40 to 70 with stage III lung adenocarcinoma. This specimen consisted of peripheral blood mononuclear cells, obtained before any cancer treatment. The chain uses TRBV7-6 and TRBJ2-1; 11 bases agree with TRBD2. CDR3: CASSPKLLAGGAEQFF. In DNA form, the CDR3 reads TGTGCCAGCAGCCCGAAGCTCCTAGCGGGAGGCGCTGAGCAGTTCTTC.